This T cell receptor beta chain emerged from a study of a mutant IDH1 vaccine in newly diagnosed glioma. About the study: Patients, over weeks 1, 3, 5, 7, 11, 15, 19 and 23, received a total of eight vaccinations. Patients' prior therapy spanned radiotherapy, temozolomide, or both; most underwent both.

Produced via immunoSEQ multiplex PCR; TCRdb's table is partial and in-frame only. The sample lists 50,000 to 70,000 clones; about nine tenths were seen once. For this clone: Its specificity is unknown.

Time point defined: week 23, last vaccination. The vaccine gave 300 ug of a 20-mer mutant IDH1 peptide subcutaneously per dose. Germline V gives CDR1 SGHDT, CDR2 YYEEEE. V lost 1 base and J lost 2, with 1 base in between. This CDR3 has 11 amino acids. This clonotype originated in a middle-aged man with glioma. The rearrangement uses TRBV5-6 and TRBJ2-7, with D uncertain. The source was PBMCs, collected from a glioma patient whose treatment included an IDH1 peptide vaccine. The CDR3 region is CASSLTYEQYF. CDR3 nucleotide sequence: TGTGCCAGCAGCTTGACCTACGAGCAGTACTTC.